The clone carrying this T cell receptor (beta chain) was seen only a few times. Its antigen is currently unknown. The authors incorporated unique molecular identifiers into the TCR beta cDNA libraries. The authors obtained roughly 550,000 cDNA molecules from approximately 1 to 10 million T cells. TCRdb re-called the PCR reads with MiXCR, one entry per CDR3 protein. The sample lists approximately 350,000 distinct CDR3 sequences, less than 40% occurring once. The data derive from a study of post-analysis software for immune sequencing data. About the research overall: Relapsing-remitting, secondary progressive and progressive-relapsing multiple sclerosis were all included among the disease courses. Findings and limits, study-wide: Controls showed significantly higher normalized Chao1 diversity than did multiple sclerosis patients. When patients were compared with controls, 4 or 5 TRBV segments were more frequent, TRBV5-6, TRBV5-1 and TRBV20-1 among them. Samples prepared in the same batch strongly co-clustered by F measure.

The CDR3 loop spans 15 amino acids. CDR1 is LNHDA, CDR2 SQIVND, per germline (reference sequence). V lost 7 bases and J 4 bases, leaving 19 bases between the germline ends. This clonotype was sampled from a girl aged 10-17 years with multiple sclerosis. The gene calls are TRBV19 and TRBJ1-2, with D perhaps TRBD1 (5 bases). The sample was blood. The CDR3 DNA sequence: TGTGCCAGTACCGGGGACCAGGGCTGGGGCTATGGCTACACCTTC. Translation: CASTGDQGWGYGYTF.